Here is one TCR beta chain with its context. These data come from a study of blood T cell repertoires in COVID-19. Study at large: Samples came from the United States, Italy and Spain, spanning acute and convalescent COVID-19.

Participants, about 18 to 100 years old, spanned around 26 US areas. Clinical history reported by participants formed the basis on which cohorts were assigned. Symptom resolution, clearance, or two negative PCRs marked donors in Cohort 3 as recovered. Libraries were prepared by immunoSEQ multiplex PCR; TCRdb keeps only in-frame clonotypes and omits some of them. The repertoire holds about 46,000 clones, with around 87% as singletons. This CDR3 comprises 16 residues. V gave up 6 bases and J gave up 8 bases, with 22 bases separating them. Germline V gene sequence: CDR1 MNHEY, CDR2 SVGEGT. The clonotype originates from a woman aged 50 to 65 who had recovered from COVID-19. The sequencing input was PBMCs or T cells enriched from blood (not recorded which). The V gene is TRBV6-2 or TRBV6-3, the J gene TRBJ2-2; D is unclear. This CDR3 reads CASSRQVPFSTGELFF. CDR3 coding DNA: TGTGCCAGCAGCCGCCAGGTGCCTTTCAGCACGGGGGAGCTGTTTTTT.